This T cell receptor beta chain originates from a study of cytomegalovirus exposure and HLA in healthy donors. CDR1 PRHDT and CDR2 FYEKMQ come from the germline V gene (reference sequence). The CDR3 has 15 amino acids. The J segment lost 7 bases and the V segment lost 5 bases, leaving 12 bases of the junction unmatched. Researchers ran the PCR with 60 Vbeta and 13 Jbeta primers. Sequencing was performed with immunoSEQ multiplex PCR; in TCRdb, only in-frame clones are kept and a portion is missing. Of a few hundred thousand clones listed, around nine tenths are singletons. The sequence was collected from a girl aged 2 to 9 in good health and CMV-seronegative. Sequenced: PBMCs. The V gene is TRBV13, the J gene TRBJ2-7; 9 nucleotides agree with TRBD2. The CDR3 DNA reads as TGTGCCAGCAGCCGTCAGACTAGCGGACATATAGAGCAGTACTTC. Amino acid sequence: CASSRQTSGHIEQYF.